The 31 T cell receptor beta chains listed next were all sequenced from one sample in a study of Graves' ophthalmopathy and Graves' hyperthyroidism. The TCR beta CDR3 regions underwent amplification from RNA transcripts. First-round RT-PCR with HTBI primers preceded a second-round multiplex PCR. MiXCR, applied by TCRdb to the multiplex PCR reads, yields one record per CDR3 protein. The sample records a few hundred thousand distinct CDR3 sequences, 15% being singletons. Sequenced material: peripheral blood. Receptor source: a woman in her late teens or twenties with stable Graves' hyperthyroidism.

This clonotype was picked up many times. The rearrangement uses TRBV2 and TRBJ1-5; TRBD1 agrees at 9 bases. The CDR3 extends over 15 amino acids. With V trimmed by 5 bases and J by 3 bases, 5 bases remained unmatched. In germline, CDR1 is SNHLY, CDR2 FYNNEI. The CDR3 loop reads CASSRGQGDNQPQHF. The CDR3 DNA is TGTGCCAGCAGTAGGGGACAGGGTGACAATCAGCCCCAGCATTTT.

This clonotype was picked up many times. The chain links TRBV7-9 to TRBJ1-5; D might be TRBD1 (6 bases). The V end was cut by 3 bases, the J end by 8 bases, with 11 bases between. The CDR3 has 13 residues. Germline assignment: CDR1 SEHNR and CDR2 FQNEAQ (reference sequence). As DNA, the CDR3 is TGTGCCAGCAGCTTCGGGGGCTCGGAGCCCCAGCATTTT. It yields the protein CASSFGGSEPQHF.

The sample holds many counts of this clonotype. In nucleotides, the CDR3 is TGTGCCAGCAGTTACTCGGGACAGGGGGCTCAAGAGACCCAGTACTTC. Its protein product is CASSYSGQGAQETQYF. The chain couples TRBV6-2 or TRBV6-3 to TRBJ2-5, with 12 bases identical to TRBD1. The CDR3 sequence is 16 residues long. The germline CDR1 and CDR2 sequences are MNHEY and SVGEGT. V was pared by 0 bases and J by 2 bases, with 1 base of the junction left unmatched.

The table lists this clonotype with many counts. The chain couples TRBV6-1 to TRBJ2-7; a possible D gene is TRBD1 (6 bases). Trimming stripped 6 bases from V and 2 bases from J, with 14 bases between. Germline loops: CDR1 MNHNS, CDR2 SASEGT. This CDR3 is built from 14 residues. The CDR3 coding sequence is TGTGCCAGCAGCGCGACCGGGACAACCTACGAGCAGTACTTC. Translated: CASSATGTTYEQYF.

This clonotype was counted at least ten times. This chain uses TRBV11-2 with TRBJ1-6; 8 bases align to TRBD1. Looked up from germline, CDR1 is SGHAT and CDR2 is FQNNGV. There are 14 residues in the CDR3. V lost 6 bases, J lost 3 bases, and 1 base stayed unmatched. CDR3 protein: CASRGTGYNSPLHF. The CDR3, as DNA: TGTGCCAGCAGGGGGACAGGCTATAATTCACCCCTCCACTTT.

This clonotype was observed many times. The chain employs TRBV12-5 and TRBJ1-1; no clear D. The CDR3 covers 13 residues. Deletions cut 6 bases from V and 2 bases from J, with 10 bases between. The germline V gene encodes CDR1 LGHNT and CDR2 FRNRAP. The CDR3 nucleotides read TGTGCTAGTGGCGGCGATCTAAACACTGAAGCTTTCTTT. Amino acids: CASGGDLNTEAFF.

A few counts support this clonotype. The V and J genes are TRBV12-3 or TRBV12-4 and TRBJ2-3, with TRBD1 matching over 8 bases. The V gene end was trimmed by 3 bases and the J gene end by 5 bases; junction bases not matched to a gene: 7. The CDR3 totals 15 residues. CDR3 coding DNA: TGTGCCAGCAGTTTGCCGACAGGGGAAGGAGATACGCAGTATTTT. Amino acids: CASSLPTGEGDTQYF.

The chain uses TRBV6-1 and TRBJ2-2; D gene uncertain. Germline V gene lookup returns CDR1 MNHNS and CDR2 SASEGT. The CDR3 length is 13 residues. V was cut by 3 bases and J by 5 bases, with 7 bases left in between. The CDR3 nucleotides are TGTGCCAGCAGTGACCACGGTACCGGGGAGCTGTTTTTT. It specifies CASSDHGTGELFF.

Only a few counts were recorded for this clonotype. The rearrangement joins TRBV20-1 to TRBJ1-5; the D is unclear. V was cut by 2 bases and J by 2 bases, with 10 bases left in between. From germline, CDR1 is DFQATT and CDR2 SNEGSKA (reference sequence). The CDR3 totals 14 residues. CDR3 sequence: CSARREEGNQPQHF. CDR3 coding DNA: TGCAGTGCTAGACGTGAGGAGGGCAATCAGCCCCAGCATTTT.

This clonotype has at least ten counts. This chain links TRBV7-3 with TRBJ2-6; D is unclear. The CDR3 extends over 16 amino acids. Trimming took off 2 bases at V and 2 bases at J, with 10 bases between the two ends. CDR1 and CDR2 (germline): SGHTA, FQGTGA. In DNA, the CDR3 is TGTGCCAGCAGCTTATCGGTGACCCCTGGGGCCAACGTCCTGACTTTC. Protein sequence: CASSLSVTPGANVLTF.

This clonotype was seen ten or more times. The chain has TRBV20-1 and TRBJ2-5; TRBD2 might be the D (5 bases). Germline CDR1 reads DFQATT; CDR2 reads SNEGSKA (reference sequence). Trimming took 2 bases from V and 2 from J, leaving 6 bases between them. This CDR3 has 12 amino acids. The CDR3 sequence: CSARPGQETQYF. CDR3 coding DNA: TGCAGTGCTAGACCGGGGCAAGAGACCCAGTACTTC.

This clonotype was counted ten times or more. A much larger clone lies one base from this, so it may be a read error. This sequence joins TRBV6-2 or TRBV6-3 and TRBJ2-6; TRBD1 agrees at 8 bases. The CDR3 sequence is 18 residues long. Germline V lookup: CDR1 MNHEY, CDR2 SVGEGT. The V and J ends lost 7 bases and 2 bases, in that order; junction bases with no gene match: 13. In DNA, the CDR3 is TGTGCCAGCACCCAATTCTGGGACAGGACGCCTGGGGCCAACGTCCTGACTTTC. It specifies CASTQFWDRTPGANVLTF.

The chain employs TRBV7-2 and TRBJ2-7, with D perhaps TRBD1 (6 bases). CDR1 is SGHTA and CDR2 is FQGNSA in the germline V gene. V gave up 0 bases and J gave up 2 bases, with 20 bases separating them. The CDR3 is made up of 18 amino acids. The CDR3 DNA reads TGTGCCAGCAGCTTAGCGGGGGCGTGGGACGTAAGACCCTACGAGCAGTACTTC. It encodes CASSLAGAWDVRPYEQYF.

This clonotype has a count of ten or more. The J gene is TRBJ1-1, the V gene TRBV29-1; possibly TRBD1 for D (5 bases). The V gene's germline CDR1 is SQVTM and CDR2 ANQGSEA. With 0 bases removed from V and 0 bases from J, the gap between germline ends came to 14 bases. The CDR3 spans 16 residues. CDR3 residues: CSVEDSQGKLNTEAFF. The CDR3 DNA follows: TGCAGCGTTGAAGATAGCCAGGGAAAGTTGAACACTGAAGCTTTCTTT.

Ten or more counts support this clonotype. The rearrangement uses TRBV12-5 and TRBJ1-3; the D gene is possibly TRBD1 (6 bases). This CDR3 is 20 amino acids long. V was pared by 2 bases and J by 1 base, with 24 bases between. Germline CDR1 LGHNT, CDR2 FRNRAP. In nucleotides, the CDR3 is TGTGCTAGTGGTTTGTCCCTACGGGGGATGCAGGGGCTATCTGGAAACACCATATATTTT. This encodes CASGLSLRGMQGLSGNTIYF.

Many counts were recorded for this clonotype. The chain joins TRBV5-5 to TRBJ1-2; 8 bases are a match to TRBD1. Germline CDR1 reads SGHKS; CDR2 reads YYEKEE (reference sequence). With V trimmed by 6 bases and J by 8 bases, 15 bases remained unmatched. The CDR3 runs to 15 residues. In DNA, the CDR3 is TGTGCCAGCACCTGGAGGGGGACAGGACTCTCGGGCTACACCTTC. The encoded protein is CASTWRGTGLSGYTF. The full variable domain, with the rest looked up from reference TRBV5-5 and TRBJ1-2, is DAGVTQSPTHLIKTRGQQVTLRCSPISGHKSVSWYQQVLGQGPQFIFQYYEKEERGRGNFPDRFSARQFPNYSSELNVNALLLGDSALYLCASTWRGTGLSGYTFGSGTRLTVV.

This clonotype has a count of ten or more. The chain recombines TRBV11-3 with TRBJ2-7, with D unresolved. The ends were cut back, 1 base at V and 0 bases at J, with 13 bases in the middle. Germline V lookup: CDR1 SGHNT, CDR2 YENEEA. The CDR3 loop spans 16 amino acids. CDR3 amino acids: CASSLALGASSYEQYF. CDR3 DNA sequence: TGTGCCAGCAGCTTAGCTCTGGGCGCTAGCTCCTACGAGCAGTACTTC.

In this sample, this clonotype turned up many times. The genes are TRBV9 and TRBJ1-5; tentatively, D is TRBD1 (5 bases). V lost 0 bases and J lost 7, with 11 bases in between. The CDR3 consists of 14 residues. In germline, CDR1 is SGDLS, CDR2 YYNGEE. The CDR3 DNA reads TGTGCCAGCAGCGTAGAGGGGCAGGGCCAGCCCCAGCATTTT. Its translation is CASSVEGQGQPQHF.

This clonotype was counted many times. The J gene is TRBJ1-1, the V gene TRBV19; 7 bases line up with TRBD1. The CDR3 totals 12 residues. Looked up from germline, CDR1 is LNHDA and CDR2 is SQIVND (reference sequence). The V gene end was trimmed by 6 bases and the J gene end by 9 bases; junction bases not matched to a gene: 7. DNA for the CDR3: TGTGCCAGTAGAGACAGGGTGTTTCAAGCTTTCTTT. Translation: CASRDRVFQAFF.

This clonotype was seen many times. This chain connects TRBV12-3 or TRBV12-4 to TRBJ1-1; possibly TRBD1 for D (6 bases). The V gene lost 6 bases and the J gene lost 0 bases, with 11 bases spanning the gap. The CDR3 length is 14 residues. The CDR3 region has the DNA TGTGCCAGCAGGAAGGACAGCCTGAACACTGAAGCTTTCTTT. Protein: CASRKDSLNTEAFF.

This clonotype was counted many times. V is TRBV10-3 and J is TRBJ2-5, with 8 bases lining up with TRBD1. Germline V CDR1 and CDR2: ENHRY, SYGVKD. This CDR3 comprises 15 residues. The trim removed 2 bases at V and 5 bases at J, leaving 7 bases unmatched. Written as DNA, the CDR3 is TGTGCCATCAGTGAGGAGGGCAGGGGGCTTGAGACCCAGTACTTC. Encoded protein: CAISEEGRGLETQYF.

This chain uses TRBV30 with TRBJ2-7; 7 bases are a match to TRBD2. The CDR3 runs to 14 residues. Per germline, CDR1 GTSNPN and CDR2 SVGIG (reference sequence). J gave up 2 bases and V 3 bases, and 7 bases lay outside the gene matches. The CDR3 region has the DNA TGTGCCTGGAGGTACGGGACTACCACCTACGAGCAGTACTTC. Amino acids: CAWRYGTTTYEQYF.

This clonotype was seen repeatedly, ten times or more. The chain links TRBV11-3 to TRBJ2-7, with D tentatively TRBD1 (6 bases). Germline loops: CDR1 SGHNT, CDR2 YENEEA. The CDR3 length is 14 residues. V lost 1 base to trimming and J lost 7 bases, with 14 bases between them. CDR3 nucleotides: TGTGCCAGCAGCTTAGGGGGCAGAGGGGGTGAGCAGTACTTC. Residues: CASSLGGRGGEQYF. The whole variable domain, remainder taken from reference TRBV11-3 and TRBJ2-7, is EAGVVQSPRYKIIEKKQPVAFWCNPISGHNTLYWYLQNLGQGPELLIRYENEEAVDDSQLPKDRFSAERLKGVDSTLKIQPAELGDSAVYLCASSLGGRGGEQYFGPGTRLTVT.

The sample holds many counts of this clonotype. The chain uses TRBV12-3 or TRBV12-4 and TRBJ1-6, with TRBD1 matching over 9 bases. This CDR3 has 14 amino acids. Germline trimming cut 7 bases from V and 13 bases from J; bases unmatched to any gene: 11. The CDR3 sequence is CASTWGTGSFPLHF. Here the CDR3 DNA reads TGTGCCAGCACCTGGGGGACAGGGAGTTTCCCCCTCCACTTT.

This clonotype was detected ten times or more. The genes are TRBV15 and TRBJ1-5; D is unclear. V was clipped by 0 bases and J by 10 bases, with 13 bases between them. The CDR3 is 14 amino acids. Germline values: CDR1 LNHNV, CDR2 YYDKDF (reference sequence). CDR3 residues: CATSRDRLISPQHF. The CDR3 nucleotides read TGTGCCACCAGCAGAGACAGATTAATCAGCCCCCAGCATTTT. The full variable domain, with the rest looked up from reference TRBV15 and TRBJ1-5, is DAMVIQNPRYQVTQFGKPVTLSCSQTLNHNVMYWYQQKSSQAPKLLFHYYDKDFNNEADTPDNFQSRRPNTSFCFLDIRSPGLGDTAMYLCATSRDRLISPQHFGDGTRLSIL.

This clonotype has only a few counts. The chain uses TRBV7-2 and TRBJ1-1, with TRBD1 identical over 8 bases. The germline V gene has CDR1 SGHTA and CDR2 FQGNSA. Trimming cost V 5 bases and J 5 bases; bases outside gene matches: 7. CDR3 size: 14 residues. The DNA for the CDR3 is TGTGCCAGCAGCCTAGACAGGGGTTGGACTGAAGCTTTCTTT. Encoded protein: CASSLDRGWTEAFF.

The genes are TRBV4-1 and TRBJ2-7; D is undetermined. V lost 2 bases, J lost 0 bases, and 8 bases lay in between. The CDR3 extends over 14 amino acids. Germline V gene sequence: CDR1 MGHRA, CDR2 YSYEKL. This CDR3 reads CASSQIKVSYEQYF. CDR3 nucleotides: TGCGCCAGCAGCCAAATTAAGGTCTCCTACGAGCAGTACTTC.

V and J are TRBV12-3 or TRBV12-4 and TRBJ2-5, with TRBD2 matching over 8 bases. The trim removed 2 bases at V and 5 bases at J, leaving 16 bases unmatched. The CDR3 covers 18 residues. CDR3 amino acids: CASSLKGLVGLGGETQYF. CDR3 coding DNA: TGTGCCAGCAGTTTAAAAGGTCTGGTGGGACTAGGCGGGGAGACCCAGTACTTC.

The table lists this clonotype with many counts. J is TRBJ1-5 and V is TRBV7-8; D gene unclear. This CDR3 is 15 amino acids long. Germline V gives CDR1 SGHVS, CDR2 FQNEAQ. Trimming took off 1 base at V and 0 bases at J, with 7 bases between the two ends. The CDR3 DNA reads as TGTGCCAGCAGCTTAGTACAGCGTAGCAATCAGCCCCAGCATTTT. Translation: CASSLVQRSNQPQHF.

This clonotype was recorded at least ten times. This chain's CDR3 is CASSYGLAETQYF. CDR3 nucleotide sequence: TGTGCCAGCAGTTACGGTCTAGCGGAGACCCAGTACTTC. The rearrangement uses TRBV6-5 and TRBJ2-5; tentatively, D is TRBD2 (6 bases). The germline CDR1 and CDR2 sequences are MNHEY and SVGAGI. The CDR3 covers 13 residues. V was trimmed by 2 bases and J by 5 bases, leaving 9 bases between them.

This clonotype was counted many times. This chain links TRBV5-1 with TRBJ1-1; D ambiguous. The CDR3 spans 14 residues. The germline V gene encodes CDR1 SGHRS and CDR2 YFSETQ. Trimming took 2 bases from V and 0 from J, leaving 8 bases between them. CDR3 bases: TGCGCCAGCAGCTTATACATAATGAACACTGAAGCTTTCTTT. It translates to CASSLYIMNTEAFF.